This TCR beta chain was observed in a study of blood T cell repertoires in COVID-19. Study-level background: Collection of acute and convalescent COVID-19 samples took place in the United States, Italy and Spain. Nucleic acid was either cDNA or gDNA, and it came from T cells, B-cell-depleted T cells, or PBMCs.

Original methodology: Reference gene primers were amplified, and this amplification served to estimate nucleated cell counts. Data came from immunoSEQ multiplex PCR; TCRdb stores just in-frame clones and leaves some out. For V, J and clone size, that table is used; D and trimming come from the DNA. The repertoire holds 150,000 to 200,000 clones, with just under 95% as singletons. The CDR3 runs to 17 residues. With 0 bases removed from V and 9 bases from J, the gap between germline ends came to 21 bases. Germline V CDR1 and CDR2: LGHNA, YSLEER. V and J are TRBV4-3 and TRBJ2-1; D remains ambiguous. Sequenced sample: peripheral blood. The TCR was taken from a woman aged 45 to 65 with acute or convalescent COVID-19. CDR3 DNA sequence: TGCGCCAGCAGCCAAGATAGCTATGAAGGAGTTAGAAGTGAGCAGTTCTTC. Its protein product is CASSQDSYEGVRSEQFF.